The 24 T cell receptor beta chains below were found in one sample sequenced in a study of blood T cell repertoires in COVID-19. Produced via immunoSEQ multiplex PCR; TCRdb's table is partial and in-frame only. Of about 310,000 clones listed, 87% are singletons. Sequenced input: PBMCs or T cells enriched from blood (not recorded which). The origin of the receptors is a woman aged 18-29 years who had recovered from COVID-19.

The chain has TRBV5-1 and TRBJ2-7, with D perhaps matching TRBD2 (5 bases). CDR1 is SGHRS and CDR2 is YFSETQ in the germline V gene. This CDR3 has 15 residues. V was clipped by 1 base and J by 2 bases, with 13 bases between them. The CDR3 coding sequence is TGCGCCAGCAGCTTGTCAGCGGTCGGGCCCTACGAGCAGTACTTC. It translates to CASSLSAVGPYEQYF.

The chain is built from TRBV7-3 and TRBJ1-1, with unresolved D. The CDR3 runs 13 residues. Trimming removed 5 bases from V and 7 bases from J, with 14 bases in between. Germline loops: CDR1 SGHTA, CDR2 FQGTGA. CDR3 coding DNA: TGTGCCAGCAGCCCCCTCGTCGGCGGTGAAGCTTTCTTT. Protein: CASSPLVGGEAFF.

The V call is TRBV7-2, the J call TRBJ2-2; 8 bases map to TRBD1. J gave up 1 base and V 3 bases, and 4 bases lay outside the gene matches. This CDR3 is built from 16 residues. Germline CDR1 and CDR2: SGHTA and FQGNSA. This CDR3 is CASSFLGTGNTGELFF. The CDR3 region has the DNA TGTGCCAGCAGCTTTCTCGGGACAGGGAACACCGGGGAGCTGTTTTTT.

The V and J genes are TRBV4-1 and TRBJ1-6, with D perhaps matching TRBD1 (6 bases). Germline V gene data show CDR1 as MGHRA and CDR2 as YSYEKL. V was shortened by 4 bases and J by 8 bases, with 18 bases between the two germline ends. This CDR3 region has 16 residues. The CDR3 region is CASSPLNRDTYSPLHF. As DNA, the CDR3 is TGCGCCAGCAGCCCGCTAAATCGGGACACCTATTCACCCCTCCACTTT.

This chain links TRBV6-5 with TRBJ1-2; 7 bases are a match to TRBD1. The trim removed 5 bases at V and 5 bases at J, leaving 11 bases unmatched. The length of the CDR3 is 15 residues. Germline V gives CDR1 MNHEY, CDR2 SVGAGI. CDR3 sequence reads: CASSPRGTELYGYTF. In nucleotides, the CDR3 is TGTGCCAGCAGTCCCAGGGGGACCGAGCTGTATGGCTACACCTTC.

This clone showed up just a few times. CDR3 protein: CASSRQGLDTEAFF. CDR3 in DNA: TGTGCCAGCAGCCGACAGGGTCTGGACACTGAAGCTTTCTTT. V usage is TRBV6-2 or TRBV6-3 and J usage is TRBJ1-1; TRBD1 aligns across 7 bases. V shed 6 bases and J 3 bases; nucleotides not matched to a gene: 7. This CDR3 is built from 14 residues. Germline-derived CDR1 and CDR2 are MNHEY and SVGEGT.

This chain connects TRBV5-8 to TRBJ1-2; 9 bases agree with TRBD1. The CDR3 length is 17 residues. V was clipped by 3 bases and J by 4 bases; unmatched bases: 13. Germline CDR1 and CDR2: SGHTS and YDEGEE. CDR3 nucleotide sequence: TGTGCCAGCAGCTCCGGGACAGGGTCATTTGCGGCCTATGGCTACACCTTC. This gives the protein CASSSGTGSFAAYGYTF.

This sequence joins TRBV7-2 and TRBJ1-2; tentative D call: TRBD1 (5 bases). CDR1 and CDR2 from the germline V gene are SGHTA and FQGNSA. The CDR3 has 15 amino acids. V was trimmed by 1 base and J by 1 base, leaving 10 bases between them. CDR3 DNA: TGTGCCAGCAGCTTAGTCGGGGGACTTAACTATGGCTACACCTTC. Its protein product is CASSLVGGLNYGYTF.

J is TRBJ2-5 and V is TRBV19; 11 nucleotides align to TRBD1. Trimming took 8 bases from V and 2 from J; bases not matched to a gene: 4. The germline gives CDR1 LNHDA, CDR2 SQIVND (reference sequence). The CDR3 extends over 14 amino acids. CDR3 DNA sequence: TGTGCCAGTGCCGGGACAGGGGGTCAAGAGACCCAGTACTTC. It is translated as CASAGTGGQETQYF.

The V call is TRBV7-2, the J call TRBJ1-1, with 7 bases lining up with TRBD1. CDR3 size: 13 residues. With 7 bases clipped from V and 5 bases from J, the junction kept 7 bases outside the gene matches. Germline CDR1 SGHTA, CDR2 FQGNSA. The CDR3 DNA reads TGTGCCAGCAAGGACAGGAGGGGAACTGAAGCTTTCTTT. This codes for CASKDRRGTEAFF.

This chain joins TRBV5-5 and TRBJ1-3; 7 nucleotides agree with TRBD1. V shed 3 bases and J 7 bases; nucleotides not matched to a gene: 1. CDR1 and CDR2 from the germline V gene are SGHKS and YYEKEE (reference sequence). This CDR3 spans 12 amino acids. The CDR3: CASSSTGNTIYF. The CDR3 DNA reads TGTGCCAGCAGCTCGACAGGGAACACCATATATTTT.

This sequence joins TRBV4-1 and TRBJ2-7, with 10 bases that match TRBD2. The J segment lost 1 base and the V segment lost 2 bases, leaving 11 bases of the junction unmatched. The CDR3 loop spans 18 amino acids. The V gene's germline CDR1 is MGHRA and CDR2 YSYEKL. The CDR3 protein is CASSQLRAGLATSYEQYF. In DNA form, the CDR3 reads TGCGCCAGCAGCCAATTACGAGCGGGACTAGCGACGTCCTACGAGCAGTACTTC.

This clone was detected only a few times. The J gene is TRBJ2-1, the V gene TRBV4-2, with 7 bases lining up with TRBD2. Germline V lookup: CDR1 LGHNA, CDR2 YNFKEQ. The CDR3 is 15 residues long. With V trimmed by 2 bases and J by 4 bases, 5 bases remained unmatched. In DNA, the CDR3 is TGTGCCAGCAGCCAAAACCTAGCGGTGTACAATGAGCAGTTCTTC. Its translation: CASSQNLAVYNEQFF.

The CDR3 loop reads CASSKAKAGGPHGYTF. CDR3 DNA sequence: TGTGCCAGCAGCAAAGCCAAAGCAGGGGGCCCGCATGGCTACACCTTC. This chain joins TRBV21-1 and TRBJ1-2; TRBD1 is the table's D call, not checked against the DNA. TRBV21-1 is shown as a pseudogene. This CDR3 region has 16 residues.

The chain has TRBV2 and TRBJ2-3; 13 nucleotides agree with TRBD2. Germline V gene sequence: CDR1 SNHLY, CDR2 FYNNEI. The length of the CDR3 is 16 residues. V lost 7 bases and J lost 5; bases outside the gene matches: 9. CDR3 amino acids: CASTNFGLAGVDTQYF. The DNA for the CDR3 is TGTGCCAGCACAAATTTCGGACTAGCGGGGGTAGATACGCAGTATTTT. The full variable domain, rest sourced from reference TRBV2 and TRBJ2-3, is EPEVTQTPSHQVTQMGQEVILRCVPISNHLYFYWYRQILGQKVEFLVSFYNNEISEKSEIFDDQFSVERPDGSNFTLKIRSTKLEDSAMYFCASTNFGLAGVDTQYFGPGTRLTVL.

For the CDR3, the DNA is TGCAGCGTTGGGACAGGGAACACTGAAGCTTTCTTT. Its protein product is CSVGTGNTEAFF. The chain joins TRBV29-1 to TRBJ1-1; TRBD1 matches 7 bases. The CDR3 runs 12 residues. Losses at the gene ends were 4 bases for V and 1 base for J; bases not matched to a gene: 0. Germline CDR1 reads SQVTM; CDR2 reads ANQGSEA. Filled out from reference TRBV29-1 and TRBJ1-1, the complete variable domain reads SAVISQKPSRDICQRGTSLTIQCQVDSQVTMMFWYRQQPGQSLTLIATANQGSEATYESGFVIDKFPISRPNLTFSTLTVSNMSPEDSSIYLCSVGTGNTEAFFGQGTRLTVV.

This rearrangement joins TRBV7-2 to TRBJ1-5, with 7 bases matching TRBD1. Per germline, CDR1 SGHTA and CDR2 FQGNSA. The CDR3 consists of 14 residues. CDR3 loop: CASRMTGSDQPQHF. CDR3 coding DNA: TGTGCAAGTAGAATGACAGGGTCCGATCAGCCCCAGCATTTT. Full variable domain (remainder filled in from reference TRBV7-2 and TRBJ1-5): GAGVSQSPSNKVTEKGKDVELRCDPISGHTALYWYRQSLGQGLEFLIYFQGNSAPDKSGLPSDRFSAERTGGSVSTLTIQRTQQEDSAVYLCASRMTGSDQPQHFGDGTRLSIL.

V gene TRBV11-1 combines with J gene TRBJ1-1, with D uncertain. V was shortened by 4 bases and J by 1 base, with 13 bases between the two germline ends. The CDR3 runs to 15 residues. Germline V CDR1 and CDR2: SGHAT, FQDESV (reference sequence). Here the CDR3 reads CASSSGLRKNTEAFF. The CDR3 bases are TGTGCCAGCAGCTCCGGACTGCGTAAGAACACTGAAGCTTTCTTT.

This clone was picked up one time. The V gene is TRBV28, the J gene TRBJ1-3; maybe TRBD1 (5 bases). This CDR3 region has 17 residues. Germline assignment: CDR1 MDHEN and CDR2 SYDVKM. Between the trimmed V and J ends, which lost 3 bases and 4 bases, there was a span of 19 bases. For the CDR3, the DNA is TGTGCCAGCAGTTTTCCGCAGTCAGGGTTAGCCGGAAACACCATATATTTT. Residues: CASSFPQSGLAGNTIYF.

The V and J genes are TRBV2 and TRBJ1-2, with TRBD1 identical over 11 bases. V dropped 6 bases and J dropped 6; count of bases not matched to a gene: 6. This CDR3 spans 14 amino acids. Germline assignment: CDR1 SNHLY and CDR2 FYNNEI. This chain's CDR3 is CASREDRGLNGYTF. The CDR3, as DNA: TGTGCCAGCAGGGAGGACAGGGGGCTTAATGGCTACACCTTC.

The table lists this clone with a count of one. J is TRBJ1-5 and V is TRBV4-1; weak D call: TRBD1 (5 bases). Germline-derived CDR1 and CDR2 are MGHRA and YSYEKL. The CDR3 is made up of 16 amino acids. Between the trimmed V and J ends, which lost 4 bases and 0 bases, there was a span of 13 bases. The CDR3 DNA reads as TGCGCCAGCAGCCGGTGGCAGGGAAATAGCAATCAGCCCCAGCATTTT. Its protein product is CASSRWQGNSNQPQHF.

The chain uses TRBV15 and TRBJ1-6; maybe TRBD1 (6 bases). Trimming removed 4 bases at V and 6 bases at J, with 19 bases between. CDR3 length: 17 amino acids. Germline CDR1 LNHNV, CDR2 YYDKDF (reference sequence). Written as DNA, the CDR3 is TGTGCCACCAGCACCCGACCCGGGGGGCAAAGTAATTCACCCCTCCACTTT. Translating it yields CATSTRPGGQSNSPLHF.

The chain links TRBV28 to TRBJ2-1, with D perhaps TRBD2 (5 bases). CDR1 and CDR2 (germline): MDHEN, SYDVKM. V was shortened by 4 bases and J by 0 bases, with 16 bases between the two germline ends. The CDR3 has 17 amino acids. The CDR3 loop reads CASSSTPRGYSYNEQFF. CDR3 nucleotides: TGTGCCAGCAGTTCCACCCCCCGGGGTTACTCCTACAATGAGCAGTTCTTC.

The V call is TRBV11-1, the J call TRBJ2-1, with no clear D. Germline CDR1 reads SGHAT; CDR2 reads FQDESV (reference sequence). The CDR3 has 13 residues. Trimming cost V 5 bases and J 0 bases, with 5 bases left between them. Written as DNA, the CDR3 is TGTGCCAGCAGCACCGGCTCCTACAATGAGCAGTTCTTC. Protein product: CASSTGSYNEQFF.